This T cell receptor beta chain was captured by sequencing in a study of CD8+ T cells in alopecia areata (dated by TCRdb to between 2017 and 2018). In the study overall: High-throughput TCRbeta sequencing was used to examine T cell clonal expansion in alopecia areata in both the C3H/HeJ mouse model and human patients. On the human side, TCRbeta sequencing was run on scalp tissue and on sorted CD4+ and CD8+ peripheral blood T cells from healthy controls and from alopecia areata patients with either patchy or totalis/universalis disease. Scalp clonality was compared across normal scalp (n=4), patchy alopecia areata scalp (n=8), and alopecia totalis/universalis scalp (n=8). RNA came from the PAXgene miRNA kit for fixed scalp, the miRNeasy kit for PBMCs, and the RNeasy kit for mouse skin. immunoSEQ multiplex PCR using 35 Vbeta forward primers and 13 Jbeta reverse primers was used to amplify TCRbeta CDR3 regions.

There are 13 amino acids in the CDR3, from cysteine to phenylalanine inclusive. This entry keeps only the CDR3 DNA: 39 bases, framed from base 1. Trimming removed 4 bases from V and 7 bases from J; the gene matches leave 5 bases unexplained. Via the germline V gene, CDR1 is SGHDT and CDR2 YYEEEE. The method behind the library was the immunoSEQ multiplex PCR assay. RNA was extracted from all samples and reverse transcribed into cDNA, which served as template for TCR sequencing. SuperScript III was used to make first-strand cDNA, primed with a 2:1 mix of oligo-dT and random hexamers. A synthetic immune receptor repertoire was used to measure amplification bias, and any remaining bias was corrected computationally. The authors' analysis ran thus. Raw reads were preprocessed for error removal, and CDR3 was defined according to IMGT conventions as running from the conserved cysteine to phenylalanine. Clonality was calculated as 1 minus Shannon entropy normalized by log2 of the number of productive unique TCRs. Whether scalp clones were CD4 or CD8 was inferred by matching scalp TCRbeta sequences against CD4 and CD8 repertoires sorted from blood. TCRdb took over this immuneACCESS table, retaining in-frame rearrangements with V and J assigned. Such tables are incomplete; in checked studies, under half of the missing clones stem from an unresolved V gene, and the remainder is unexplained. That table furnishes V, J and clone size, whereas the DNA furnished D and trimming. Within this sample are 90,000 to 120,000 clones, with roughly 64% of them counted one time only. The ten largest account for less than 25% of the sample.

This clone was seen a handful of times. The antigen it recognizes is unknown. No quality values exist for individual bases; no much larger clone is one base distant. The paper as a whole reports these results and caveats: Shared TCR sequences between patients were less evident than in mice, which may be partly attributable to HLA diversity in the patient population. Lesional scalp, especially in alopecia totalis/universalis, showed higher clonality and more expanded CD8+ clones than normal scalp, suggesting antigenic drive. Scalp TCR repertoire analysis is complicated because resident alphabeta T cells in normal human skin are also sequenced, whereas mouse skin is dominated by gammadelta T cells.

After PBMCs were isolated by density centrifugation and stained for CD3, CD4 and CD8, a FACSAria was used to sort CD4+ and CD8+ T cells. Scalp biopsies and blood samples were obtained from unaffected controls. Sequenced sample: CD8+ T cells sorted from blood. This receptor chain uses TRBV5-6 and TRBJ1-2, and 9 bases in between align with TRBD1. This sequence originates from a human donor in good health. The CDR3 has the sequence CASSIQGAAGYTF. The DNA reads TGTGCCAGCAGCATACAGGGGGCGGCTGGCTACACCTTC.